This passage covers 27 T cell receptor beta chains from one sample sequenced in a study of Graves' ophthalmopathy and Graves' hyperthyroidism. Amplified material comprised TCR beta CDR3 regions derived from RNA transcripts. RT-PCR in the first round used HTBI primers; a second-round multiplex PCR followed. MiXCR, applied by TCRdb to the multiplex PCR reads, yields one record per CDR3 protein. The sample yields hundreds of thousands of distinct CDR3 sequences, more than 20% seen once. The sequencing sample was made of peripheral blood. These receptors were collected from a young woman with stable Graves' hyperthyroidism.

This clonotype has ten or more counts. V usage is TRBV12-3 or TRBV12-4 and J usage is TRBJ2-7, with D possibly being TRBD2 (7 bases). This CDR3 has 14 residues. The V and J ends lost 5 bases and 2 bases respectively, with 13 bases between them. This CDR3 reads CASSRGGATYEQYF. The DNA for the CDR3 is TGTGCCAGCAGTAGGGGGGGAGCTACCTACGAGCAGTACTTC.

This clonotype was found many times. The chain employs TRBV20-1 and TRBJ2-6; no definite D call. Trimming removed 0 bases at V and 0 bases at J, with 9 bases between. CDR3 length: 16 amino acids. Germline lookup yields CDR1 DFQATT and CDR2 SNEGSKA (reference sequence). The CDR3 DNA reads as TGCAGTGCTAGAGAACGAGGTCGCTCTGGGGCCAACGTCCTGACTTTC. Protein sequence: CSARERGRSGANVLTF.

This CDR3 is CASSESMTGEAFF. The DNA of the CDR3 is TGCGCCAGCAGTGAGTCGATGACGGGTGAAGCTTTCTTT. The chain has TRBV10-1 and TRBJ1-1, with D hard to call. CDR3 length: 13 residues. In germline, CDR1 is WNHNN, CDR2 SYGVQD (reference sequence). Trimming took 0 bases from V and 7 from J, leaving 9 bases between them.

In this sample, this clonotype turned up many times. The chain recombines TRBV18 with TRBJ1-1; TRBD1 matches 7 bases. This CDR3 spans 15 amino acids. After removal of 0 bases from V and 7 bases from J, the junction contained 8 bases not matched to a gene. Germline CDR1 is KGHSH and CDR2 is LQKENI. CDR3: CASSPPTGESGEAFF. CDR3 DNA sequence: TGTGCCAGCTCACCACCTACAGGGGAATCTGGTGAAGCTTTCTTT.

This clonotype has a count of ten or more. This chain uses TRBV28 with TRBJ2-7, with D possibly being TRBD2 (6 bases). The CDR3 spans 13 residues. Trimming left V 10 bases short and J 4 bases short, with 17 bases between. Germline CDR1 is MDHEN and CDR2 is SYDVKM. The CDR3 spells CATVVGGGYEQYF. CDR3 nucleotides: TGTGCCACCGTTGTGGGAGGAGGGTACGAGCAGTACTTC.

This clonotype has ten or more counts. The V call is TRBV12-3 or TRBV12-4, the J call TRBJ1-1; D ambiguous. This CDR3 region has 14 residues. V was clipped by 1 base and J by 5 bases, with 11 bases between them. CDR3 in amino acids: CASSLVPGWTEAFF. CDR3 bases: TGTGCCAGCAGTTTAGTTCCGGGGTGGACTGAAGCTTTCTTT.

This clonotype was detected many times. The chain links TRBV10-3 to TRBJ2-2; a possible D gene is TRBD2 (5 bases). The CDR3 sequence is 15 residues long. Germline lookup yields CDR1 ENHRY and CDR2 SYGVKD. With 6 bases removed from V and 1 base from J, the gap between germline ends came to 12 bases. DNA for the CDR3: TGTGCCATCAGCCCAGCGGAGTTGAACACCGGGGAGCTGTTTTTT. It yields the protein CAISPAELNTGELFF.

This clonotype appeared many times. Here the CDR3 reads CSARAPGQGGTFF. In DNA, the CDR3 is TGCAGTGCTAGAGCACCGGGACAGGGGGGAACTTTCTTT. This rearrangement joins TRBV20-1 to TRBJ1-1; 11 bases are a match to TRBD1. The CDR3 runs to 13 residues. CDR1 is DFQATT and CDR2 is SNEGSKA in the germline V gene (reference sequence). J was trimmed by 12 bases and V by 1 base; bases with no gene match: 7.

Ten or more counts support this clonotype. The chain has TRBV10-3 and TRBJ2-7; TRBD1 is a possible D gene (5 bases). The CDR3 contains 13 residues. V was cut by 3 bases and J by 6 bases, with 12 bases left in between. From germline, CDR1 is ENHRY and CDR2 SYGVKD. The CDR3 is CAISDVSRVEQYF. The CDR3 DNA reads TGTGCCATCAGTGACGTAAGCAGGGTCGAGCAGTACTTC.

This clonotype has just a few counts. This rearrangement joins TRBV20-1 to TRBJ2-7, with D possibly being TRBD1 (5 bases). The CDR3 is 14 residues long. V was cut by 0 bases and J by 7 bases, with 16 bases left in between. Germline lookup yields CDR1 DFQATT and CDR2 SNEGSKA (reference sequence). The CDR3 is CSARDLAGPLEQYF. The CDR3, as DNA: TGCAGTGCTAGAGATCTGGCAGGGCCTCTGGAGCAGTACTTC.

This clonotype turned up a few times. The rearrangement joins TRBV5-4 to TRBJ2-5; 9 bases are a match to TRBD1. The CDR3 is 16 amino acids. Trimming at V came to 4 bases and at J to 1 base, leaving 8 bases not matched to a gene. Germline-derived CDR1 and CDR2 are SGHNT and YYREEE (reference sequence). Here the CDR3 DNA reads TGTGCCAGCAGCGACGGGGACAGGGCGTCCCAAGAGACCCAGTACTTC. It encodes CASSDGDRASQETQYF. Complete variable domain (other parts from reference TRBV5-4 and TRBJ2-5): ETGVTQSPTHLIKTRGQQVTLRCSSQSGHNTVSWYQQALGQGPQFIFQYYREEENGRGNFPPRFSGLQFPNYSSELNVNALELDDSALYLCASSDGDRASQETQYFGPGTRLLVL.

The genes are TRBV12-3 or TRBV12-4 and TRBJ2-2; 9 bases line up with TRBD2. CDR3 length equals 18 residues. J gave up 0 bases and V 1 base, and 6 bases lay outside the gene matches. The CDR3 sequence is CASSLVAGDLANTGELFF. The CDR3 DNA reads TGTGCCAGCAGTTTAGTAGCGGGAGACCTTGCGAACACCGGGGAGCTGTTTTTT.

This clonotype was counted at least ten times. The chain has TRBV27 and TRBJ1-1, with a weak D call TRBD1 (6 bases). V was cut by 2 bases and J by 4 bases, with 14 bases left in between. This CDR3 contains 15 residues. Germline CDR1 is MNHEY and CDR2 is SMNVEV (reference sequence). The CDR3 DNA is TGTGCCAGCAGTTTAAACAGGGTTTTGGGCACTGAAGCTTTCTTT. Encoded protein: CASSLNRVLGTEAFF.

This clonotype came up many times. V and J are TRBV27 and TRBJ1-1; 7 bases are shared with TRBD1. The germline V gene has CDR1 MNHEY and CDR2 SMNVEV (reference sequence). The CDR3 sequence is 14 residues long. This chain's CDR3 is CGQGQVLKDAEAFF. The CDR3 region has the DNA TGTGGACAGGGCCAGGTCCTAAAAGACGCTGAAGCTTTCTTT.

The genes are TRBV20-1 and TRBJ1-1; tentatively, D is TRBD1 (5 bases). V lost 1 base and J lost 3, with 18 bases in between. From germline, CDR1 is DFQATT and CDR2 SNEGSKA (reference sequence). The CDR3 runs to 16 residues. CDR3 residues: CSARGLGRVRDTEAFF. DNA for the CDR3: TGCAGTGCTAGAGGTTTGGGCAGGGTGAGGGACACTGAAGCTTTCTTT.

This clonotype was seen many times. CDR3 loop: CSVEEGGYTF. CDR3 DNA sequence: TGCAGCGTTGAAGAGGGGGGCTACACCTTC. The gene calls are TRBV29-1 and TRBJ1-2; D gene ambiguous. V was shortened by 0 bases and J by 8 bases, with 4 bases between the two germline ends. Per germline, CDR1 SQVTM and CDR2 ANQGSEA. The CDR3 has 10 amino acids.

This clonotype occurred many times. The rearrangement links TRBV6-2 or TRBV6-3 to TRBJ2-4; 8 nucleotides line up with TRBD1. The germline V gene encodes CDR1 MNHEY and CDR2 SVGEGT. The length of the CDR3 is 17 residues. V was pared by 3 bases and J by 0 bases, with 7 bases of the junction left unmatched. The DNA of the CDR3 is TGTGCCAGCAGTTATGGTCGGACAGGGTTAGCCAAAAACATTCAGTACTTC. Residues: CASSYGRTGLAKNIQYF.

This clonotype was recorded at least ten times. This chain connects TRBV6-2 or TRBV6-3 to TRBJ2-7; 7 bases agree with TRBD2. Germline CDR1 MNHEY, CDR2 SVGEGT. V was clipped by 8 bases and J by 2 bases; unmatched bases: 12. This CDR3 is 15 amino acids long. Here the CDR3 DNA reads TGTGCCAGCCAACCTTCGGGAGGTGTCCCCTACGAGCAGTACTTC. Its protein is CASQPSGGVPYEQYF.

This clonotype was detected ten times or more. V gene TRBV12-3 or TRBV12-4 combines with J gene TRBJ1-1, with D maybe TRBD1 (5 bases). V lost 6 bases, J lost 0 bases, and 11 bases lay in between. The CDR3 length is 14 residues. CDR3 region: CASSRGTVNTEAFF. The DNA of the CDR3 is TGTGCCAGCAGCCGGGGGACGGTGAACACTGAAGCTTTCTTT.

This clonotype occurred many times. V usage is TRBV2 and J usage is TRBJ2-2; 7 bases align to TRBD1. This CDR3 comprises 14 residues. Germline CDR1 reads SNHLY; CDR2 reads FYNNEI. Trimming cost V 7 bases and J 4 bases; bases outside gene matches: 6. For the CDR3, the DNA is TGTGCCAGCATACGGGACAGAACCACCGGGGAGCTGTTTTTT. Protein product: CASIRDRTTGELFF.

The table lists this clonotype with many counts. The genes are TRBV20-1 and TRBJ2-4; TRBD2 is a possible D gene (6 bases). Trimming stripped 3 bases from V and 3 bases from J, with 9 bases between. Germline V lookup: CDR1 DFQATT, CDR2 SNEGSKA (reference sequence). The CDR3 is 13 residues long. The CDR3, as DNA: TGCAGTGCTAGGTCCGGGGGCAAAAACATTCAGTACTTC. Encoded protein: CSARSGGKNIQYF.

This clonotype was recorded at least ten times. CDR3 nucleotides: TGTGCCAGCAGTTACGGGGCTAGCGGGGGCCTCACCTACGAGCAGTACTTC. Protein: CASSYGASGGLTYEQYF. The chain carries TRBV6-5 and TRBJ2-7; 10 bases agree with TRBD2. The V gene's germline CDR1 is MNHEY and CDR2 SVGAGI. After removal of 2 bases from V and 2 bases from J, the junction contained 9 bases not matched to a gene. The length of the CDR3 is 17 residues.

This clonotype was picked up many times. The chain is built from TRBV3-1 and TRBJ2-7; possible D gene TRBD2, 5 bases. V was pared by 5 bases and J by 2 bases, with 19 bases between. The CDR3 has 16 residues. Looked up from germline, CDR1 is LGHDT and CDR2 is YNNKEL (reference sequence). The CDR3 DNA reads as TGTGCCAGCAGCACGGGAAGCGGCCGCGGTACCTACGAGCAGTACTTC. This translates into CASSTGSGRGTYEQYF.

Ten or more counts support this clonotype. The rearrangement joins TRBV7-2 to TRBJ2-2; D is ambiguous. Per germline, CDR1 SGHTA and CDR2 FQGNSA. V gave up 3 bases and J gave up 5 bases, with 4 bases separating them. CDR3 size: 12 residues. CDR3 nucleotides: TGTGCCAGCAGCTTGTGGACCGGGGAGCTGTTTTTT. Its translation is CASSLWTGELFF.

This clonotype occurred many times. The chain is built from TRBV7-8 and TRBJ2-5; 13 positions match TRBD2. CDR1 and CDR2 from the germline V gene are SGHVS and FQNEAQ. J was trimmed by 4 bases and V by 5 bases; bases with no gene match: 4. This CDR3 is built from 15 residues. In DNA, the CDR3 is TGTGCCAGCAGCCCCGGGACTAGCGGGATAGAGACCCAGTACTTC. Translating it yields CASSPGTSGIETQYF.

This clonotype was recorded at least ten times. The rearrangement joins TRBV5-1 to TRBJ2-4; D gene unclear. Germline V CDR1 and CDR2: SGHRS, YFSETQ. Trimming took 5 bases from V and 1 from J, leaving 7 bases between them. This CDR3 has 13 amino acids. CDR3 protein: CASRGGAKNIQYF. CDR3 nucleotide sequence: TGCGCCAGCAGGGGTGGCGCCAAAAACATTCAGTACTTC. Variable domain in full (rest from reference TRBV5-1 and TRBJ2-4): KAGVTQTPRYLIKTRGQQVTLSCSPISGHRSVSWYQQTPGQGLQFLFEYFSETQRNKGNFPGRFSGRQFSNSRSEMNVSTLELGDSALYLCASRGGAKNIQYFGAGTRLSVL.

As regards this clonotype: A read error is possible here, since a much larger clone lies one base away. This CDR3 fails to terminate in the conserved phenylalanine or tryptophan, so it likely reflects a read error. V usage is TRBV5-4 and J usage is TRBJ1-1; D is uncertain. The length of the CDR3 is 16 residues. V was cut by 0 bases and J by 3 bases, with 15 bases left in between. Germline-derived CDR1 and CDR2 are SGHNT and YYREEE (reference sequence). The CDR3 region has the DNA TGTGCCAGCAGCTTGGGGGTAAGGAAATACGACACTGAAGCTTTCTAT. This codes for CASSLGVRKYDTEAFY.